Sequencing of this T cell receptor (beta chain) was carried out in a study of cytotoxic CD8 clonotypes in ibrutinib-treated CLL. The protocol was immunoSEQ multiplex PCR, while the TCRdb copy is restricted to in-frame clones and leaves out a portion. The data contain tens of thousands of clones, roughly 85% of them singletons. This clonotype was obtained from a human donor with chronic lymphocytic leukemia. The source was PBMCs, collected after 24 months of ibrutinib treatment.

CDR3 residues: CASSRRWGAENEQYF. The CDR3, as DNA: TGTGCCAGCAGCCGTCGGTGGGGGGCGGAAAACGAGCAGTACTTC. The V and J genes are TRBV7-7 and TRBJ2-7; D tentatively reads TRBD1 or TRBD2 (6 bases each). Germline V gene sequence: CDR1 SSHAT, CDR2 FNYEAQ (reference sequence). The CDR3 runs to 15 residues. Trimming pared 5 bases from V and 5 bases from J, leaving 19 bases between.